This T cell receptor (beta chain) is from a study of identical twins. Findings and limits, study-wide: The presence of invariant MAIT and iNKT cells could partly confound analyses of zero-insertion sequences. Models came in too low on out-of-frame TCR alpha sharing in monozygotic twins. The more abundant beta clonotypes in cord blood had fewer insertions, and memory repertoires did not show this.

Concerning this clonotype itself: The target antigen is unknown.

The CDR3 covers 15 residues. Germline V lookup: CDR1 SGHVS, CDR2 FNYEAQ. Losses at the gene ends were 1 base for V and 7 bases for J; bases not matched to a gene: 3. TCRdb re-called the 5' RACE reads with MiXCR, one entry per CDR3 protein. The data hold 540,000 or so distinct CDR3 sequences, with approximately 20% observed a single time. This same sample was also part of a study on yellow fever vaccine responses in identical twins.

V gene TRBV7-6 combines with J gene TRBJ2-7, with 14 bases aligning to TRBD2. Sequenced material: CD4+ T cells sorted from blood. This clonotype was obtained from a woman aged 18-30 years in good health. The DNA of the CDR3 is TGTGCCAGCAGCTTAGGACTAGCGGGAGGGGATGAGCAGTACTTC. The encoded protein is CASSLGLAGGDEQYF.